The rows below give T cell receptor beta chains drawn from one sample of a study of T cell repertoires in cytomegalovirus infection. For these TCRs, the target antigens are not known. MiXCR was run by TCRdb on the reads, yielding one entry per CDR3 protein. The sample has around 800,000 distinct CDR3 sequences, approximately 30% seen once; the top ten hold roughly 12%. The starting material was cultured CD8+ T cells from PBMCs, obtained from culture after CMV antigen stimulation. These receptor sequences come from a human donor in good health (CMV status not recorded). Some clones in this sample may be carry-over from other donors' samples. Each CDR3 is given with its conserved first and last residue. The D gene is left open where the match is weak. Some rows have no size entry. The others give once, few or many, or a class for an expanded clone.

CDR3 length,J gene,D gene,clone size,V gene,CDR3 DNA,CDR3 protein
15,TRBJ1-6,-,-,TRBV7-6,TGTGCCAGCAGCTTAGTTGAGGGGAACAATTCACCCCTCCACTTT,CASSLVEGNNSPLHF
14,TRBJ1-5,-,-,TRBV12-3/TRBV12-4,TGTGCCAGCAGAATAGGGGGTTTCAATCAGCCCCAGCATTTT,CASRIGGFNQPQHF
14,TRBJ1-1,-,few,TRBV27,TGTGCCAGCAGCCCGGGACGGCGGGGGACTGAAGCTTTCTTT,CASSPGRRGTEAFF
15,TRBJ1-6,-,-,TRBV9,TGTGCCAGCAGCGTAGCCGGACCGCACAATTCACCCCTCCACTTT,CASSVAGPHNSPLHF
14,TRBJ1-2,TRBD1,many,TRBV7-9,TGTGCCAGCAGCTCGACAGGGACTAACTATGGCTACACCTTC,CASSSTGTNYGYTF
19,TRBJ2-2,TRBD2,-,TRBV7-2,TGTGCCAGCAGCTCCAAGCCAGGACTAGCGGGGGTGGACACCGGGGAGCTGTTTTTT,CASSSKPGLAGVDTGELFF
15,TRBJ2-1,-,-,TRBV9,TGTGCCAGCAGCGTAGAGGGGGAATGGTACAATGAGCAGTTCTTC,CASSVEGEWYNEQFF
15,TRBJ1-5,-,many,TRBV12-5,TGTGCTAGTGGTTTTGACAGAGATAGCAATCAGCCCCAGCATTTT,CASGFDRDSNQPQHF
16,TRBJ2-7,TRBD1,-,TRBV7-8,TGTGCCAGCAGTTCGGCAGGCCGGGACAGGGACTACGAGCAGTACTTC,CASSSAGRDRDYEQYF
13,TRBJ2-2,-,-,TRBV6-6,TGTGCCAGCAGGCCCTTGGGCACCGGGGAGCTGTTTTTT,CASRPLGTGELFF
15,TRBJ2-7,-,-,TRBV14,TGTGCCAGCAGTCCAGAGGAGGGGCTATGGTACGAGCAGTACTTC,CASSPEEGLWYEQYF
18,TRBJ1-2,-,few,TRBV2,TGTGCCAGCAGTGAAGCGCCAGGATCCGTAACCCCTAACTATGGCTACACCTTC,CASSEAPGSVTPNYGYTF
13,TRBJ2-1,-,-,TRBV27,TGTGCCAGCAGTTTCTCGACAAGGAATGAGCAGTTCTTC,CASSFSTRNEQFF
9,TRBJ2-1,-,-,TRBV6-6,TGTGCCACGGAGGAGGGGCAGTTCTTC,CATEEGQFF
14,TRBJ2-3,-,many,TRBV7-2,TGTGCCAGCAGCTTAACAGGGTCTCCAGATACGCAGTATTTT,CASSLTGSPDTQYF
16,TRBJ2-5,TRBD2,few,TRBV7-3,TGTGCCAGCAGCTTAGATCCGGGGGGGCCAGGAGAGACCCAGTACTTC,CASSLDPGGPGETQYF
12,TRBJ1-6,-,-,TRBV15,TGTGCCACCAGTCTAGGCTATTCACCCCTCCACTTT,CATSLGYSPLHF
14,TRBJ2-1,-,-,TRBV9,TGTGCCAGCAGCCCGTCGGACAGAAACAATGAGCAGTTCTTC,CASSPSDRNNEQFF
13,TRBJ1-1,-,-,TRBV6-5,TGTGCCAGCAGCTTGTTGGCGAACACTGAAGCTTTCTTT,CASSLLANTEAFF
15,TRBJ1-1,-,-,TRBV27,TGTGCCAGCAGTCCTATGGGCAGGGGACGCACTGAAGCTTTCTTT,CASSPMGRGRTEAFF
14,TRBJ1-4,-,many,TRBV7-2,TGTGCCAGCAGCTTTGGGCCTGCTAATGAAAAACTGTTTTTT,CASSFGPANEKLFF
15,TRBJ1-1,-,-,TRBV6-2/TRBV6-3,TGTGCCAGCAGTCGCCCCGAAGGCATGAACACTGAAGCTTTCTTT,CASSRPEGMNTEAFF
13,TRBJ1-1,-,many,TRBV7-6,TGTGCCAGCAGCTTAGGACCGTGGGCTGAAGCTTTCTTT,CASSLGPWAEAFF
17,TRBJ2-4,-,few,TRBV28,TGTGCCAGCAGTTTCATCGGGGAGCCCCTAGCCAAAAACATTCAGTACTTC,CASSFIGEPLAKNIQYF
19,TRBJ2-7,-,few,TRBV11-2,TGTGCCAGCAGCTTAGAGTGGGGCAGGGATGAGACGGACGCCTACGAGCAGTACTTC,CASSLEWGRDETDAYEQYF
13,TRBJ1-1,TRBD1,many,TRBV7-9,TGTGCCAGCAGGGCAGGGGGGAACACTGAAGCTTTCTTT,CASRAGGNTEAFF
13,TRBJ2-1,-,few,TRBV7-8,TGTGCCAGCAGCACGGACTATTACAATGAGCAGTTCTTC,CASSTDYYNEQFF
13,TRBJ2-2,-,few,TRBV7-9,TGTGCCAGCAGCACCCAGGGCGCCGGGGAGCTGTTTTTT,CASSTQGAGELFF
16,TRBJ1-1,-,few,TRBV5-4,TGTGCCAGCAGCCCCGGACCGGGCGAGGGTAAAATTGAAGCTTTCTTT,CASSPGPGEGKIEAFF
15,TRBJ1-2,TRBD1,many,TRBV11-2,TGTGCCAGCAGCACTGTCGCGGGACAGACCTATGGCTACACCTTC,CASSTVAGQTYGYTF
15,TRBJ1-1,-,-,TRBV11-2,TGTGCCAGCAGCTTAGTTCGGGGTGGGAACACTGAAGCTTTCTTT,CASSLVRGGNTEAFF
17,TRBJ1-2,TRBD1,few,TRBV28,TGTGCCAGCAGTCCTTCGCCGCAGGGGGCGCGTAGATATGGCTACACCTTC,CASSPSPQGARRYGYTF